This passage covers 20 T cell receptor beta chains from one sample sequenced in a study of CD8 T cells in Susac syndrome. RNA totalling about 0.5 to 1 ug underwent reverse transcription with random hexamers. Each CDR3 protein is one row after TCRdb ran MiXCR on the immunoSEQ multiplex PCR reads. The sample holds over 350,000 distinct CDR3 sequences, roughly 85% seen once. Sequencing input: CD8+ T cells from PBMCs. Every receptor here comes from a human donor with multiple sclerosis.

Only a few counts were recorded for this clonotype. The chain links TRBV6-1 to TRBJ1-2; D is undetermined. The V and J ends lost 3 bases and 4 bases respectively, with 9 bases between them. The germline gives CDR1 MNHNS, CDR2 SASEGT. This CDR3 has 13 residues. The CDR3 sequence: CASSEDGIYGYTF. The CDR3 DNA reads TGTGCCAGCAGTGAGGACGGAATCTATGGCTACACCTTC.

This clonotype occurred a few times. J is TRBJ1-1 and V is TRBV27; no reliable D call. Germline V lookup: CDR1 MNHEY, CDR2 SMNVEV (reference sequence). The V and J ends lost 3 bases and 1 base respectively, with 6 bases between them. This CDR3 is built from 13 residues. CDR3 region: CASSFEANTEAFF. CDR3 coding DNA: TGTGCCAGCAGTTTTGAAGCGAACACTGAAGCTTTCTTT.

The V call is TRBV5-1, the J call TRBJ2-7, with 10 bases identical to TRBD1. With 3 bases clipped from V and 2 bases from J, the junction kept 5 bases outside the gene matches. Germline V CDR1 and CDR2: SGHRS, YFSETQ. The CDR3 is made up of 15 amino acids. CDR3: CASSSPGQGPYEQYF. In DNA form, the CDR3 reads TGCGCCAGCAGCTCTCCGGGACAGGGGCCCTACGAGCAGTACTTC.

The V and J genes are TRBV28 and TRBJ2-5; 9 nucleotides match TRBD1. With V trimmed by 5 bases and J by 4 bases, 2 bases remained unmatched. This CDR3 region has 13 residues. Germline values: CDR1 MDHEN, CDR2 SYDVKM. Written as DNA, the CDR3 is TGTGCCAGCAGTAAGGACAGGGGAGAGACCCAGTACTTC. As protein: CASSKDRGETQYF.

The chain uses TRBV11-2 and TRBJ2-5; D unclear. V dropped 5 bases and J dropped 1 base, with 11 bases sitting between them. The CDR3 has 14 amino acids. CDR1 is SGHAT and CDR2 is FQNNGV in the germline V gene. CDR3 in DNA: TGTGCCAGCAGCCTACCGCAGCGCCAAGAGACCCAGTACTTC. This translates into CASSLPQRQETQYF. The full variable domain, in which reference TRBV11-2 and TRBJ2-5 provide the parts outside the CDR3, is EAGVAQSPRYKIIEKRQSVAFWCNPISGHATLYWYQQILGQGPKLLIQFQNNGVVDDSQLPKDRFSAERLKGVDSTLKIQPAKLEDSAVYLCASSLPQRQETQYFGPGTRLLVL.

This rearrangement joins TRBV27 to TRBJ2-1, with D possibly called TRBD1 or TRBD2 (6 bases each). Germline CDR1 is MNHEY and CDR2 is SMNVEV (reference sequence). The CDR3 has 15 amino acids. V lost 3 bases and J 2 bases, leaving 11 bases between the germline ends. The CDR3 loop is CASSLLGGAYNEQFF. The CDR3 DNA is TGTGCCAGCAGTTTGCTGGGGGGCGCCTACAATGAGCAGTTCTTC.

This chain joins TRBV7-6 and TRBJ2-2; D gene ambiguous. The CDR3 runs to 15 residues. The V end was cut by 3 bases, the J end by 0 bases, with 8 bases between. Germline assignment: CDR1 SGHVS and CDR2 FNYEAQ. This CDR3 is CASSLTVANTGELFF. CDR3 coding DNA: TGTGCCAGCAGCTTGACGGTCGCGAACACCGGGGAGCTGTTTTTT. Full variable domain (missing parts from reference TRBV7-6 and TRBJ2-2): GAGVSQSPRYKVTKRGQDVALRCDPISGHVSLYWYRQALGQGPEFLTYFNYEAQQDKSGLPNDRFSAERPEGSISTLTIQRTEQRDSAMYRCASSLTVANTGELFFGEGSRLTVL.

This chain links TRBV29-1 with TRBJ2-2; D is perhaps TRBD2 (5 bases). Trimming cost V 0 bases and J 1 base, with 12 bases left between them. This CDR3 contains 16 residues. Germline V gene sequence: CDR1 SQVTM, CDR2 ANQGSEA. CDR3 amino acids: CSVEDGSTMNTGELFF. For the CDR3, the DNA is TGCAGCGTTGAAGATGGGAGCACTATGAACACCGGGGAGCTGTTTTTT.

CDR3 sequence reads: CASSPSWDISYEQYF. Here the CDR3 DNA reads TGTGCCAGCAGTCCTTCCTGGGACATTTCCTACGAGCAGTACTTC. The chain recombines TRBV28 with TRBJ2-7, with a possible D match to TRBD1 (6 bases). Trimming cost V 5 bases and J 1 base, with 15 bases left between them. CDR1 and CDR2 from the germline V gene are MDHEN and SYDVKM. This CDR3 has 15 residues.

This chain links TRBV30 with TRBJ2-5; D gene uncertain. The CDR3 consists of 13 residues. Germline V gene data show CDR1 as GTSNPN and CDR2 as SVGIG (reference sequence). Trimming took off 0 bases at V and 5 bases at J, with 10 bases between the two ends. CDR3 nucleotide sequence: TGTGCCTGGAGTGTTTGGGTATGGGAGACCCAGTACTTC. Translation: CAWSVWVWETQYF.

This clonotype appeared a single time. The chain uses TRBV6-5 and TRBJ2-7; tentative D call: TRBD2 (6 bases). The germline gives CDR1 MNHEY, CDR2 SVGAGI. The CDR3 is 14 residues long. V was shortened by 3 bases and J by 0 bases, with 9 bases between the two germline ends. The DNA for the CDR3 is TGTGCCAGCAGTTATTACGGGAGCTCCTACGAGCAGTACTTC. Translated, it gives CASSYYGSSYEQYF.

This chain links TRBV4-1 with TRBJ1-3; D gene unclear. The germline V gene has CDR1 MGHRA and CDR2 YSYEKL. The CDR3 consists of 14 residues. V shed 8 bases and J shed 1 base, with 12 bases lying between them. The DNA of the CDR3 is TGCGCCAGCCAACCGGAGCCATCTGGAAACACCATATATTTT. Protein: CASQPEPSGNTIYF.

CDR3: CASSQLTSADTQYF. The CDR3 region has the DNA TGTGCCAGCAGCCAACTTACTAGCGCAGATACGCAGTATTTT. The chain uses TRBV9 and TRBJ2-3, with TRBD2 matching over 7 bases. From germline, CDR1 is SGDLS and CDR2 YYNGEE. Trimming cost V 4 bases and J 4 bases; bases outside gene matches: 6. The CDR3 spans 14 residues.

The genes are TRBV27 and TRBJ1-2; D gene unclear. Germline V gene data show CDR1 as MNHEY and CDR2 as SMNVEV (reference sequence). This CDR3 comprises 13 residues. Trimming took off 6 bases at V and 5 bases at J, with 13 bases between the two ends. CDR3: CASSPGPKYGYTF. In DNA form, the CDR3 reads TGTGCCAGCAGCCCCGGGCCCAAGTATGGCTACACCTTC.

On this clonotype itself: Mismatch with germline at one junction end may stem from a read error. V gene TRBV5-1 combines with J gene TRBJ2-1, with 9 bases matching TRBD2. Germline V gene data show CDR1 as SGHRS and CDR2 as YFSETQ. The CDR3 runs to 16 residues. CDR3 DNA: TGCGCCGGCAGCTTGACCCTAGCGGGGCAAAGCTATGAGCAGTTCTTC. Its protein is CAGSLTLAGQSYEQFF.

The gene calls are TRBV25-1 and TRBJ1-3; TRBD1 agrees at 10 bases. Unmatched junction bases numbered 9, after V lost 0 bases and J lost 1 base. The CDR3 loop spans 19 amino acids. Germline CDR1 reads MGHDK; CDR2 reads SYGVNS. CDR3 DNA: TGTGCCAGCAGTGAATATTTCGGGACAGGGGCCTCTTCTGGAAACACCATATATTTT. This gives the protein CASSEYFGTGASSGNTIYF.

This chain links TRBV7-3 with TRBJ2-2, with TRBD1 matching 10 bases. The CDR3 covers 17 residues. CDR1 is SGHTA, CDR2 FQGTGA, per germline. The trim removed 2 bases at V and 0 bases at J, leaving 3 bases unmatched. Here the CDR3 reads CASSLFGQGANTGELFF. Here the CDR3 DNA reads TGTGCCAGCAGCTTATTTGGACAGGGGGCGAACACCGGGGAGCTGTTTTTT.

The chain carries TRBV11-2 and TRBJ1-2, with D unresolved. Trimming stripped 5 bases from V and 8 bases from J, with 15 bases between. This CDR3 spans 13 amino acids. The germline CDR1 and CDR2 sequences are SGHAT and FQNNGV. CDR3 residues: CASSPAFTWGYTF. Here the CDR3 DNA reads TGTGCCAGCAGCCCCGCTTTCACTTGGGGCTACACCTTC.

The genes are TRBV5-4 and TRBJ2-5; D is uncertain. Trimming stripped 0 bases from V and 5 bases from J, with 5 bases between. The CDR3 contains 12 residues. Per the germline V gene, CDR1 is SGHNT and CDR2 is YYREEE (reference sequence). Written as DNA, the CDR3 is TGTGCCAGCAGCTTGGCGGACGAGACCCAGTACTTC. Amino acid sequence: CASSLADETQYF. Supplemented by reference TRBV5-4 and TRBJ2-5, the full variable domain reads ETGVTQSPTHLIKTRGQQVTLRCSSQSGHNTVSWYQQALGQGPQFIFQYYREEENGRGNFPPRFSGLQFPNYSSELNVNALELDDSALYLCASSLADETQYFGPGTRLLVL.

The chain links TRBV10-2 to TRBJ2-1; D possibly matches TRBD1 or TRBD2 (6 bases each). The germline V gene has CDR1 WSHSY and CDR2 SAAADI. The CDR3 runs to 12 residues. Trimming removed 7 bases at V and 9 bases at J, with 13 bases between. DNA for the CDR3: TGCGCCAGCACCCTGGAGGGGGGTGAGCAGTTCTTC. It translates to CASTLEGGEQFF.